The sequence of this TCR beta chain was determined in a study of cytomegalovirus exposure and HLA in healthy donors. Study-level results: An analysis done earlier found most TCR beta V segments productive about 87% or about 30% of the time. V segments that were indistinguishable, TRBV6-2 and TRBV6-3 among them, were omitted from analysis.

The PCR made use of 60 Vbeta and 13 Jbeta primers. Generated by immunoSEQ multiplex PCR, the TCRdb table keeps only in-frame clones and is missing some. The data contain 150,000 to 200,000 clones, roughly four fifths of them singletons. With respect to this clone: Its antigen is not identified.

V lost 2 bases and J lost 2; bases outside the gene matches: 13. Germline values: CDR1 SGHTA, CDR2 FQGNSA. The CDR3 is made up of 18 amino acids. V is TRBV7-2 and J is TRBJ2-5; TRBD2 matches 8 bases. The sequence was obtained from a woman younger than 35 in good health and CMV-seropositive. The specimen sequenced was PBMCs. The CDR3 bases are TGTGCCAGCAGCTTAAGGGCAACTCGGGGGGGCCGTCAAGAGACCCAGTACTTC. This sequence encodes CASSLRATRGGRQETQYF.